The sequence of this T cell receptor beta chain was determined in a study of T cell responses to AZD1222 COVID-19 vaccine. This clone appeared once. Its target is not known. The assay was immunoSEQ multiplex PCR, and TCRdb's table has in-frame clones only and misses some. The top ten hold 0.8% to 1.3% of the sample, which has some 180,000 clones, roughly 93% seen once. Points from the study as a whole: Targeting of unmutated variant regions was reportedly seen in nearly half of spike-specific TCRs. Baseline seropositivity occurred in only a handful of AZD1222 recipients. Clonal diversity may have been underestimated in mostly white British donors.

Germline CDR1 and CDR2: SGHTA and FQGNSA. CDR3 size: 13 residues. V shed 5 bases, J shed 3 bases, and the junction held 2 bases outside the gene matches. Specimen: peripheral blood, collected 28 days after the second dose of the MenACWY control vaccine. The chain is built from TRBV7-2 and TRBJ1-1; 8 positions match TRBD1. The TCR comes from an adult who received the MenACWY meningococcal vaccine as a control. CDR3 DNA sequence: TGTGCCAGCAGCATACAGGGGGACACTGAAGCTTTCTTT. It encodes CASSIQGDTEAFF.